This entry is about one T cell receptor beta chain. The antigen is unknown. Using immunoSEQ multiplex PCR, the repertoire was profiled, and TCRdb retains in-frame clones only, with some absent. The table shows about 82,000 clones, with over 85% occurring only once. These data originate in a study of identifying expanded T cells in peripheral blood. Study-level points and caveats: About 1.2 clones differed between technical replicates, versus about 17 and 20 over time.

Source material: blood. This receptor was identified in a person aged 18 to 75 in good health.

Here the CDR3 DNA reads TGTGCCAGCAAAGGGAGCGGAGGAGCCTACAATGAGCAGTTCTTC. This translates into CASKGSGGAYNEQFF. The rearrangement joins TRBV6-1 to TRBJ2-1; tentative D call: TRBD2 (5 bases). In germline, CDR1 is MNHNS, CDR2 SASEGT. CDR3 size: 15 residues. Trimming stripped 7 bases from V and 2 bases from J, with 15 bases between.